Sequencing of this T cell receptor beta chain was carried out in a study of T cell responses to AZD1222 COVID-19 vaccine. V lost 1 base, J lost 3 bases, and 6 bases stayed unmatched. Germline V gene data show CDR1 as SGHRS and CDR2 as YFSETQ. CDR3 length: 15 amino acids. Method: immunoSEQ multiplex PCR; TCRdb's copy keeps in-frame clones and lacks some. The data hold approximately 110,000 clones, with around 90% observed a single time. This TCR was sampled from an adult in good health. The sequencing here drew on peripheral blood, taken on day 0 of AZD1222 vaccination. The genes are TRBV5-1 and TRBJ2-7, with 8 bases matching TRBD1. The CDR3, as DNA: TGCGCCAGCAGCTTGTCGGGACAGGCGGACTACGAGCAGTACTTC. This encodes CASSLSGQADYEQYF.